The entry below gives a single TCR beta chain sequence along with its context. The record originates from a study of blood T cell repertoires in COVID-19. Overall study context: Acute and convalescent COVID-19 samples came from the United States, Italy and Spain.

Authors' processing steps: Amplifying reference gene primers gave estimates of nucleated cell counts. Libraries were prepared by immunoSEQ multiplex PCR; TCRdb keeps only in-frame clonotypes and omits some of them. That table furnishes V, J and clone size, whereas the DNA furnished D and trimming. This sample has fewer than 75,000 clones; 80% to 95% occur once, and the top ten carry roughly 4.5%. Germline V gene data show CDR1 as SGHRS and CDR2 as YFSETQ. The CDR3 spans 15 residues. V was clipped by 3 bases and J by 6 bases, with 16 bases between them. This TCR was recovered from a man aged 50-59 years with active COVID-19. Sequenced input: peripheral blood. The chain has TRBV5-1 and TRBJ2-1; a possible D gene is TRBD1 (6 bases). CDR3 in amino acids: CASSYPGRGGNEQFF. In DNA, the CDR3 is TGCGCCAGCAGCTACCCGGGACGAGGGGGCAATGAGCAGTTCTTC.